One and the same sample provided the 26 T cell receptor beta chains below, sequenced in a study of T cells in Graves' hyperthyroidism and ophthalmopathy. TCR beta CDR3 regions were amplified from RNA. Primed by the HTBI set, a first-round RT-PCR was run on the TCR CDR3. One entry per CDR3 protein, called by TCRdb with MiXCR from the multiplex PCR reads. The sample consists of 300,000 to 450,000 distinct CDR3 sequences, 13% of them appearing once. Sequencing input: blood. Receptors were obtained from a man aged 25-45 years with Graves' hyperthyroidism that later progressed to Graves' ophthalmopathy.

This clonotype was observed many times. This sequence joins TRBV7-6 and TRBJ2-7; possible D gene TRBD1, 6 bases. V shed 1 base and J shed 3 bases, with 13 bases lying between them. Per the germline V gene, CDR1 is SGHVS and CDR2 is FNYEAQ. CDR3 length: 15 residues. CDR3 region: CASSLGSGVIYEQYF. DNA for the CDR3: TGTGCCAGCAGCTTAGGGTCAGGGGTCATCTACGAGCAGTACTTC.

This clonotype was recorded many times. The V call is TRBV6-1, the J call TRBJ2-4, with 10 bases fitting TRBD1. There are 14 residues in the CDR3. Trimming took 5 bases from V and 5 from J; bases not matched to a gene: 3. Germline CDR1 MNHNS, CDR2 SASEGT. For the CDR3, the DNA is TGTGCCAGCAGTTTCGGACAGGGGGAAAACATTCAGTACTTC. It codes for CASSFGQGENIQYF.

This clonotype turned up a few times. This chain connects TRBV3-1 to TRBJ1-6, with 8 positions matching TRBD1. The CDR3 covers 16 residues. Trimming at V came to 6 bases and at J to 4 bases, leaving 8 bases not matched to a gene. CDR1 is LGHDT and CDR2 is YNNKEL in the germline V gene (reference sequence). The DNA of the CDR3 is TGTGCCAGCAGACCCGCGACAGGGGCGTATAATTCACCCCTCCACTTT. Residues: CASRPATGAYNSPLHF.

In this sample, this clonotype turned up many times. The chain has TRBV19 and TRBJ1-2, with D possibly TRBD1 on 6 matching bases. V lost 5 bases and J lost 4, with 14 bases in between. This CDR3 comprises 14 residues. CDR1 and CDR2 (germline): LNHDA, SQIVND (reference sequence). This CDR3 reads CASSVNRQAYGYTF. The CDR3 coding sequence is TGTGCCAGTAGTGTGAACCGACAGGCCTATGGCTACACCTTC.

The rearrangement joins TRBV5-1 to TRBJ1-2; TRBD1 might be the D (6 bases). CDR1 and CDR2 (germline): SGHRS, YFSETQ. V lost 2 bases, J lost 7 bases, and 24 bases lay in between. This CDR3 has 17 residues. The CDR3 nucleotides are TGCGCCAGCAGCTTACGAAGAGCCGGGGGCCAAGCAGCTGGCTACACCTTC. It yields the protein CASSLRRAGGQAAGYTF.

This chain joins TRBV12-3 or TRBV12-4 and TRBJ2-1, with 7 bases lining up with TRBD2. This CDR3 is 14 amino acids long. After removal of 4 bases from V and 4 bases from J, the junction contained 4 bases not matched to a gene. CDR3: CASSSSGNYNEQFF. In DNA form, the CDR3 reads TGTGCCAGCAGTTCCAGCGGGAATTACAATGAGCAGTTCTTC.

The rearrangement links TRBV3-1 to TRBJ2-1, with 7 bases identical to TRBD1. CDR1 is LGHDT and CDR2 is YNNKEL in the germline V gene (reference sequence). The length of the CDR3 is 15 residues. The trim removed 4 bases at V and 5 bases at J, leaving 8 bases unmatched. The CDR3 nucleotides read TGTGCCAGCAGCCTACAGGTTAGGGGGCACAATGAGCAGTTCTTC. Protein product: CASSLQVRGHNEQFF.

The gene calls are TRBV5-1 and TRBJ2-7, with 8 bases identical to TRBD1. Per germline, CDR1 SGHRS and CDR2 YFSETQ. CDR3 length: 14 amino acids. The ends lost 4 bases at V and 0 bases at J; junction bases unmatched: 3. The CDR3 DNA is TGCGCCAGCAGCAGGGGACAGGTCTCCTACGAGCAGTACTTC. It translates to CASSRGQVSYEQYF.

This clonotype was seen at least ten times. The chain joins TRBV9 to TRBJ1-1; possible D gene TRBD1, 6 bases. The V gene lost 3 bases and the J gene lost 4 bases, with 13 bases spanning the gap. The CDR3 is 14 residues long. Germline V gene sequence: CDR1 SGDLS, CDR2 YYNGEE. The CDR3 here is CASSEGGASTEAFF. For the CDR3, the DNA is TGTGCCAGCAGCGAGGGGGGGGCCAGCACTGAAGCTTTCTTT.

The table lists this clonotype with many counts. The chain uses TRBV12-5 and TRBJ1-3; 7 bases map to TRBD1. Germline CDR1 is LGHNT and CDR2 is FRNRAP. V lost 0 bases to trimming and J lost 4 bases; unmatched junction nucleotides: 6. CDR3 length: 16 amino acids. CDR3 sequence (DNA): TGTGCTAGTGGTTTGGTACTCGACAGGGCAGGAAACACCATATATTTT. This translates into CASGLVLDRAGNTIYF.

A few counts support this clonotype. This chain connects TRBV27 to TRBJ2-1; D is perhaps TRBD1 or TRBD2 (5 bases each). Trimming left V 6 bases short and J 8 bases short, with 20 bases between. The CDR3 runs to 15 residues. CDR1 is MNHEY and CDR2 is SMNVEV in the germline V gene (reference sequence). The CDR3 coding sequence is TGTGCCAGCAGCCGGTGGGGGACCCGGGGCGATGAGCAGTTCTTC. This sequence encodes CASSRWGTRGDEQFF.

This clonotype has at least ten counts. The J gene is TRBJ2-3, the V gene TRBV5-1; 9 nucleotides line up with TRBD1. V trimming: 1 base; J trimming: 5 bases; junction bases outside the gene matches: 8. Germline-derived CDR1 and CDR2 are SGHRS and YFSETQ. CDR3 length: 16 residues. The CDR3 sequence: CASSLSIQGAGDTQYF. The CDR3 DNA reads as TGCGCCAGCAGCTTGTCAATACAGGGGGCTGGAGATACGCAGTATTTT.

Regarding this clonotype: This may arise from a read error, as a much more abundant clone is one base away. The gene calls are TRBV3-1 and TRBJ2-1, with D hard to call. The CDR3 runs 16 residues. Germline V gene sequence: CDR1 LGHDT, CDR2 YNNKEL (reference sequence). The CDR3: CASIQERLSSYNEQFF. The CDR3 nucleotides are TGTGCCAGCATCCAAGAACGACTGAGCTCCTACAATGAGCAGTTCTTC.

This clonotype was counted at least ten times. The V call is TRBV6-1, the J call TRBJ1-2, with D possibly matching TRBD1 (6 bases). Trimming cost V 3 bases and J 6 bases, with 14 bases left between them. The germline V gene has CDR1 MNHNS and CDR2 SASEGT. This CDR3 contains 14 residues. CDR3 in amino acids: CASSDSGGGDGYTF. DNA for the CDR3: TGTGCCAGCAGTGACTCGGGAGGGGGTGATGGCTACACCTTC.

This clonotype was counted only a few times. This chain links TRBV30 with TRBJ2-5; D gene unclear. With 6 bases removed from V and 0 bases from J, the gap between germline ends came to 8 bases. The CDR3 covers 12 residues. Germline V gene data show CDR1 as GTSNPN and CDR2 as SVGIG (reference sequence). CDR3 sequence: CACYGYQETQYF. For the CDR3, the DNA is TGTGCCTGTTACGGGTACCAAGAGACCCAGTACTTC. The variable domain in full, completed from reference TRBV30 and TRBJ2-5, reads SQTIHQWPATLVQPVGSPLSLECTVEGTSNPNLYWYRQAAGRGLQLLFYSVGIGQISSEVPQNLSASRPQDRQFILSSKKLLLSDSGFYLCACYGYQETQYFGPGTRLLVL.

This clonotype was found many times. The CDR3 nucleotides are TGTGCCAGCAGCGATCAGGGACAGGTGAAGCGCTATGGCTACACCTTC. Its protein is CASSDQGQVKRYGYTF. This chain uses TRBV2 with TRBJ1-2; 8 bases are shared with TRBD1. Germline V gene data show CDR1 as SNHLY and CDR2 as FYNNEI. V trimming: 6 bases; J trimming: 4 bases; junction bases outside the gene matches: 13. CDR3 length: 16 amino acids.

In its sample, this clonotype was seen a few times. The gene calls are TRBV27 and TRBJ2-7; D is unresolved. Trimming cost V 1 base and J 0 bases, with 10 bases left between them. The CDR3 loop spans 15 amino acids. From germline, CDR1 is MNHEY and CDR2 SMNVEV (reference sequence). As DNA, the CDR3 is TGTGCCAGCAGTTTATACGGCTCGAGCTCCTACGAGCAGTACTTC. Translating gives CASSLYGSSSYEQYF.

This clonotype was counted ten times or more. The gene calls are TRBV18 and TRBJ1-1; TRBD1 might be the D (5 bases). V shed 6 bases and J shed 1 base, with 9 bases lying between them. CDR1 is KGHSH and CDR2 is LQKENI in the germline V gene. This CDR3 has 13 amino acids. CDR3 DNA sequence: TGTGCCAGCTCGACCGGGGCGAACACTGAAGCTTTCTTT. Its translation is CASSTGANTEAFF.

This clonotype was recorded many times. For the CDR3, the DNA is TGTGCCAGCAGGGCGGGGGTCTATGGCTACACCTTC. Its protein product is CASRAGVYGYTF. This chain uses TRBV6-1 with TRBJ1-2, with D possibly matching TRBD1 (5 bases). V lost 6 bases and J 4 bases, leaving 9 bases between the germline ends. The CDR3 length is 12 residues. Germline V lookup: CDR1 MNHNS, CDR2 SASEGT.

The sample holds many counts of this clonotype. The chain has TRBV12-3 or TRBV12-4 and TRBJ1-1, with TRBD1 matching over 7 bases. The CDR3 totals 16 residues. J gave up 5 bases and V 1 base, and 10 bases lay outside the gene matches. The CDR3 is CASSLGQGSVLTEAFF. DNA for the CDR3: TGTGCCAGCAGTTTAGGACAGGGTAGTGTTTTGACTGAAGCTTTCTTT.

CDR3 amino acids: CASSLGGGEYIQYF. The CDR3 bases are TGTGCCAGCAGCCTTGGGGGGGGAGAGTACATTCAGTACTTC. The chain couples TRBV7-3 to TRBJ2-4; TRBD2 matches 7 bases. With V trimmed by 5 bases and J by 8 bases, 9 bases remained unmatched. The V gene's germline CDR1 is SGHTA and CDR2 FQGTGA. The CDR3 is 14 residues long. Together with reference TRBV7-3 and TRBJ2-4, the CDR3 gives the full variable domain: GAGVSQTPSNKVTEKGKYVELRCDPISGHTALYWYRQSLGQGPEFLIYFQGTGAADDSGLPNDRFFAVRPEGSVSTLKIQRTERGDSAVYLCASSLGGGEYIQYFGAGTRLSVL.

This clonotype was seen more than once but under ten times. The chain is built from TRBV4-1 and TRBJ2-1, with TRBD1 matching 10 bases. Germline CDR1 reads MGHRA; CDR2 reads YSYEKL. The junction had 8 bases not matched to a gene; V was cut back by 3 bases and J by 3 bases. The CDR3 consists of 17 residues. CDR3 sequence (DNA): TGCGCCAGCAGCCAGCAGACAGGGGGCTTTTTCTACAATGAGCAGTTCTTC. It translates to CASSQQTGGFFYNEQFF.

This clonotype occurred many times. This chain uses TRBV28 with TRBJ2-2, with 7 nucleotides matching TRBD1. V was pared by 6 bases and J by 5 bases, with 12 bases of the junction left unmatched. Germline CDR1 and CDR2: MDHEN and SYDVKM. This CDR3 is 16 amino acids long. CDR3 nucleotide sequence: TGTGCCAGCAGCCGCCGACAGGGATCGATGACCGGGGAGCTGTTTTTT. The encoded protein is CASSRRQGSMTGELFF.

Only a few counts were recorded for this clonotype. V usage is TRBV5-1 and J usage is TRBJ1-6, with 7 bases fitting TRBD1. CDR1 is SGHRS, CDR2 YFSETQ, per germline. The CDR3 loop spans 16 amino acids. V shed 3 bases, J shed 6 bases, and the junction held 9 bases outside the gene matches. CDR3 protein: CASSYTGVKSNSPLHF. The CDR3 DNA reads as TGCGCCAGCAGCTATACAGGGGTTAAGAGTAATTCACCCCTCCACTTT.

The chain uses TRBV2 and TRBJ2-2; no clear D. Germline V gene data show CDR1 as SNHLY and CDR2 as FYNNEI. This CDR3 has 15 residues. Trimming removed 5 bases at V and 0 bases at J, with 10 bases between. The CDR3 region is CASSKTPANTGELFF. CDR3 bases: TGTGCCAGCAGTAAGACACCCGCGAACACCGGGGAGCTGTTTTTT.

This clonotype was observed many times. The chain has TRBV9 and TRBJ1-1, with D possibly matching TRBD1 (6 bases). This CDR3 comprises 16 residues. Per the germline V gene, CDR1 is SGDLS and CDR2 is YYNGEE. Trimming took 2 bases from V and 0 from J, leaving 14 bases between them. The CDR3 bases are TGTGCCAGCAGCGTCCTACCGGGACACCTGAACACTGAAGCTTTCTTT. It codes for CASSVLPGHLNTEAFF.